A single sample gave rise to the 8 T cell receptor beta chains below, sequenced in a study of T cells in Graves' hyperthyroidism and ophthalmopathy. From RNA transcripts, TCR beta CDR3 regions were amplified. The TCR CDR3 was amplified in a first-round RT-PCR using the HTBI primer set. TCRdb re-called the multiplex PCR reads with MiXCR, one entry per CDR3 protein. The sample yields about 330,000 distinct CDR3 sequences, roughly 15% seen once. The sequenced material came from blood. The origin of the receptors is a woman in her thirties or forties with Graves' ophthalmopathy.

The gene calls are TRBV20-1 and TRBJ2-3, with 7 bases that match TRBD2. The CDR3 covers 15 residues. Germline assignment: CDR1 DFQATT and CDR2 SNEGSKA (reference sequence). Trimming cost V 6 bases and J 0 bases; bases outside gene matches: 9. Here the CDR3 DNA reads TGCAGTGCGGACAAGGGGAGGGAGAGCACAGATACGCAGTATTTT. Protein: CSADKGRESTDTQYF.

This clonotype showed up just a few times. The gene calls are TRBV10-1 and TRBJ2-3, with TRBD2 matching 12 bases. V shed 0 bases and J 6 bases; nucleotides not matched to a gene: 4. CDR3 length: 16 amino acids. Looked up from germline, CDR1 is WNHNN and CDR2 is SYGVQD (reference sequence). CDR3 in DNA: TGCGCCAGCAGTGAGTCTACTAGCGGGAGGTGGGATACGCAGTATTTT. Its protein is CASSESTSGRWDTQYF.

Many counts were recorded for this clonotype. The chain uses TRBV6-5 and TRBJ2-3; 10 nucleotides match TRBD1. After removal of 2 bases from V and 2 bases from J, the junction contained 4 bases not matched to a gene. Germline lookup yields CDR1 MNHEY and CDR2 SVGAGI. This CDR3 contains 16 residues. CDR3 in DNA: TGTGCCAGCAGTTACCGGACAGGGGGGGTCACAGATACGCAGTATTTT. This sequence encodes CASSYRTGGVTDTQYF.

The rearrangement links TRBV2 to TRBJ2-1, with D possibly being TRBD1 or TRBD2 (5 bases each). V was pared by 6 bases and J by 14 bases, with 14 bases between. The CDR3 runs 11 residues. The germline gives CDR1 SNHLY, CDR2 FYNNEI. CDR3 sequence (DNA): TGTGCCAGCAGCCCCCGGGACGCGAAGTTCTTC. Its translation: CASSPRDAKFF.

There are many counts of this clonotype. The CDR3 DNA sequence: TGTGCCAGCAGTTTAACCTTAGATCAGCCCCAGCATTTT. The encoded protein is CASSLTLDQPQHF. This sequence joins TRBV27 and TRBJ1-5; no firm D call. Trimming shortened V by 2 bases and J by 5 bases, and 7 bases separated the two germline ends. Germline V CDR1 and CDR2: MNHEY, SMNVEV (reference sequence). CDR3 size: 13 residues.

Many counts were recorded for this clonotype. In DNA form, the CDR3 reads TGTGCCAGCAGCTTAGGGGCATCCTACAATGAGCAGTTCTTC. It encodes CASSLGASYNEQFF. J is TRBJ2-1 and V is TRBV11-3; D not resolved. V was pared by 1 base and J by 1 base, with 5 bases between. The CDR3 runs 14 residues. Germline CDR1 SGHNT, CDR2 YENEEA.

This clonotype occurred once. A read error may be the cause here, since a much bigger clone is one base away. V usage is TRBV6-2 or TRBV6-3 and J usage is TRBJ1-2; 8 bases align to TRBD1. CDR1 MNHEY and CDR2 SVGEGT come from the germline V gene. This CDR3 is 16 amino acids long. V was pared by 3 bases and J by 6 bases, with 12 bases of the junction left unmatched. CDR3 loop: CASSYRGQGVRDGYTF. The CDR3 DNA reads as TGTGCCAGCAGTTATAGAGGACAGGGCGTCCGAGATGGCTACACCTTC.

This clonotype was counted ten times or more. The V gene is TRBV28, the J gene TRBJ1-2; 7 bases are a match to TRBD1. This CDR3 is built from 15 residues. CDR1 is MDHEN and CDR2 is SYDVKM in the germline V gene. J was trimmed by 0 bases and V by 5 bases; bases with no gene match: 6. For the CDR3, the DNA is TGTGCCAGCAGTGTACAGGGGTATTCTAACTATGGCTACACCTTC. Encoded protein: CASSVQGYSNYGYTF.